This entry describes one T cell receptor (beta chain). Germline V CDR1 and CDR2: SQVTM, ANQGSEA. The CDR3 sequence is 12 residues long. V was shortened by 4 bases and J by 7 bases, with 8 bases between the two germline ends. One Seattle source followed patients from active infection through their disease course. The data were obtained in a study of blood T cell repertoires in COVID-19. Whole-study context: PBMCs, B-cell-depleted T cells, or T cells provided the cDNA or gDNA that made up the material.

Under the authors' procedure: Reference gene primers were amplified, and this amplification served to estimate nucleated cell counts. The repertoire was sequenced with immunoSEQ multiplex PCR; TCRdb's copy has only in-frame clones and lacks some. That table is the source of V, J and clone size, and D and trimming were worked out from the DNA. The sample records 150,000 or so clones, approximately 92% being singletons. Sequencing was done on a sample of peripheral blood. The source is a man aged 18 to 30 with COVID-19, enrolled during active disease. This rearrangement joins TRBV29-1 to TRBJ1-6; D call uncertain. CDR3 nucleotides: TGCAGCGTTGGGGAGGGCAATTCACCCCTCCACTTT. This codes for CSVGEGNSPLHF. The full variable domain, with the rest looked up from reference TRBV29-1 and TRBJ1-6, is SAVISQKPSRDICQRGTSLTIQCQVDSQVTMMFWYRQQPGQSLTLIATANQGSEATYESGFVIDKFPISRPNLTFSTLTVSNMSPEDSSIYLCSVGEGNSPLHFGNGTRLTVT.